This T cell receptor (beta chain) was documented in a study of blood T cell repertoires in COVID-19. The CDR3 has 16 amino acids. The V gene's germline CDR1 is GTSNPN and CDR2 SVGIG (reference sequence). Trimming removed 3 bases at V and 1 base at J, with 18 bases between. Sequencing was performed with immunoSEQ multiplex PCR; in TCRdb, only in-frame clones are kept and a portion is missing. Of 110,000 or so clones detected, about 80% appear once; the ten largest clones hold about 8.1%. The TCR was taken from a woman in her thirties or forties with acute or convalescent COVID-19. This chain links TRBV30 with TRBJ2-5; possible D gene TRBD1, 6 bases. The sample was peripheral blood. As DNA, the CDR3 is TGTGCCTGGAGAGTCGAGCCAGGGGCTGTCCAAGAGACCCAGTACTTC. It is translated as CAWRVEPGAVQETQYF. Full variable domain (rest looked up from reference TRBV30 and TRBJ2-5): SQTIHQWPATLVQPVGSPLSLECTVEGTSNPNLYWYRQAAGRGLQLLFYSVGIGQISSEVPQNLSASRPQDRQFILSSKKLLLSDSGFYLCAWRVEPGAVQETQYFGPGTRLLVL.